This entry lists 2 T cell receptor beta chains sequenced from one sample in a study of cytomegalovirus exposure and HLA in healthy donors. Primers: 60 Vbeta forward and 13 Jbeta reverse. Clones were sequenced by immunoSEQ multiplex PCR, and TCRdb holds only the in-frame ones, with some missing. The repertoire holds 90,000 to 100,000 clones, with approximately 70% as singletons. The sequencing sample was made of PBMCs. The receptor set was obtained from a man in his fifties in good health and CMV-seronegative.

The chain carries TRBV7-9 and TRBJ2-7; 10 positions match TRBD1. V dropped 6 bases and J dropped 4; count of bases not matched to a gene: 9. The germline gives CDR1 SEHNR, CDR2 FQNEAQ (reference sequence). This CDR3 is 15 amino acids long. The CDR3 nucleotides read TGTGCCAGCAGTCACCGACAGGGGGCTGGTTACGAGCAGTACTTC. Its translation is CASSHRQGAGYEQYF.

The chain has TRBV6-5 and TRBJ1-4; D gene uncertain. The germline V and J ends were trimmed by 6 bases and 8 bases, with 13 bases remaining between them. In germline, CDR1 is MNHEY, CDR2 SVGAGI. The CDR3 is 13 amino acids. CDR3 sequence (DNA): TGTGCCAGCAGCGTTGGTGGGCGAGAAAAACTGTTTTTT. Translating gives CASSVGGREKLFF.